This T cell receptor (beta chain) is drawn from a study of cytomegalovirus exposure and HLA in healthy donors. The study's findings and limits: A few CMV-associated chains were confirmed in vitro to be specific for CMV antigens. Listed as cytomegalovirus-associated were approximately 160 TCR beta chains.

Of note for this clone: Its specificity is unknown.

Germline V CDR1 and CDR2: LGHNA, YNFKEQ. The CDR3 is 14 residues long. V was trimmed by 1 base and J by 5 bases, leaving 11 bases between them. This table comes from immunoSEQ multiplex PCR, and its TCRdb copy is limited to in-frame clones, with some not included. The sample has hundreds of thousands of clones, roughly 88% seen once. This clonotype was obtained from a woman aged 25-40 years in good health and CMV-seronegative. The chain combines TRBV4-2 with TRBJ1-1; D is undetermined. The source material was PBMCs. The CDR3 region is CASSQGPGGTEAFF. The CDR3, as DNA: TGTGCCAGCAGCCAAGGACCGGGTGGGACTGAAGCTTTCTTT.